In its sample, the clone carrying this TCR beta chain was seen many times. The antigen remains undetermined. Per the germline V gene, CDR1 is SEHNR and CDR2 is FQNEAQ (reference sequence). The trim removed 5 bases at V and 6 bases at J, leaving 9 bases unmatched. The CDR3 length is 14 residues. This record comes from a study of molecular identifiers for immune sequencing clone quantification. General observations from the study: A single cell's spiked Jurkat TCR RNA was reportedly detectable among approximately 930,000 naive cells.

For bulk TCR libraries, previously described methods and listed TCR primers were used. TCRdb used MiXCR to reprocess the PCR reads, holding one entry per CDR3 protein. In the table there are roughly 90,000 distinct CDR3 sequences, roughly 19% of which are singletons. The rearrangement links TRBV7-9 to TRBJ2-7; 8 bases line up with TRBD2. This TCR derives from a human donor in good health. Some libraries in this study had Jurkat cell RNA spiked in. The sample taken for sequencing was naive CD8+ T cells from blood, with Jurkat cell RNA spiked in. Subset in this sample: FACS-sorted CD8+CD4-CCR7+CD45RA+ naive T cells. DNA of the CDR3: TGTGCCAGCAGCCACGTTGCACGGGAGGGCGAGCAGTACTTC. It yields the protein CASSHVAREGEQYF. Combining the CDR3 with reference TRBV7-9 and TRBJ2-7 gives the whole variable domain DTGVSQNPRHKITKRGQNVTFRCDPISEHNRLYWYRQTLGQGPEFLTYFQNEAQLEKSRLLSDRFSAERPKGSFSTLEIQRTEQGDSAMYLCASSHVAREGEQYFGPGTRLTVT.